This T cell receptor (beta chain) originates from a study of OX40 agonist ivuxolimab in advanced cancers. Study details: Patients' therapy was ivuxolimab, an antibody that acts as an agonist of OX40 (CD134). Patients were dosed intravenously with ivuxolimab at 0.01 to 10 mg/kg every 2 weeks. Partial responses occurred in three patients (one hepatocellular carcinoma, two cutaneous melanoma).

CDR1 SEHNR and CDR2 FQNEAQ come from the germline V gene (reference sequence). CDR3 length equals 14 residues. V gave up 5 bases and J gave up 6 bases; unmatched junction bases: 4. Here immunoSEQ multiplex PCR was the method, and the copy in TCRdb shows in-frame clones only, minus some. The table lists 20,000 or so clones, about 86% of them singletons, with 11% to 15% in the top ten. General study findings and limits: Among the lowest peripheral clonal expansion occurred in 0.1-3.0 mg/kg partial responders.

Worth noting for this clone: Its specificity is unknown.

This clonotype was obtained from an adult with an advanced solid tumor such as melanoma, head and neck, liver or kidney cancer. This sequence joins TRBV7-9 and TRBJ1-6; 7 nucleotides match TRBD1. The sample here was CD4+ or CD8+ T cells sorted from blood, taken in a trial of the OX40 agonist ivuxolimab. Written as DNA, the CDR3 is TGTGCCAGCAGCACGCAGGGGGGTAATTCACCCCTCCACTTT. It is translated as CASSTQGGNSPLHF.